This TCR beta chain appears in the sequencing data of a study of blood T cell repertoires in COVID-19. On the study more broadly: Acute and convalescent COVID-19 samples came from the United States, Italy and Spain. Nucleic acid was either cDNA or gDNA, and it came from T cells, B-cell-depleted T cells, or PBMCs.

Source study methods: Counts of nucleated cells, estimated from reference gene primer amplification, were obtained. Only in-frame clones appear in the TCRdb table, and some are missing; sequencing was by immunoSEQ multiplex PCR. D and trimming come from the DNA, and the V and J calls and clone size come from that table. The sample records roughly 200,000 clones, roughly 84% being singletons. The germline V and J ends were trimmed by 2 bases and 5 bases, with 9 bases remaining between them. This CDR3 has 13 amino acids. Per germline, CDR1 SGHRS and CDR2 YFSETQ. This TCR derives from a woman aged 80 or over with acute or convalescent COVID-19. Sequenced: peripheral blood. The V gene is TRBV5-1, the J gene TRBJ2-3; weak D call: TRBD1 (6 bases). CDR3 amino acids: CASSFPGEDTQYF. CDR3 sequence (DNA): TGCGCCAGCAGCTTCCCAGGGGAAGATACGCAGTATTTT.